Listed below are T cell receptor beta chains from one sample, sequenced in a study of vaccination and CD4 T cells after COVID-19. Which antigens these TCRs recognize remains unknown. TCRdb re-derived calls from the PCR reads in MiXCR, one entry per CDR3 protein. The sample has just under 10,000 distinct CDR3 sequences; 50% to 65% are singletons. Material for sequencing was CD4+ T cells from blood, cultured in vitro. The receptors here all came from a human donor who had recovered from COVID-19. The CDR3 runs from the conserved cysteine through the conserved F or W. D genes are given only for firm matches. Size is omitted from some rows. Given values are once, few, many or a class for expanded clones.

J: TRBJ2-7
D: -
V: TRBV7-2
size: -
DNA: TGTGCCAGCAGCCCCCACCCTAGGGGCGAGCAGTACTTC
CDR3: CASSPHPRGEQYF

J: TRBJ1-2
D: -
V: TRBV11-3
size: -
DNA: TGTGCCAGCAGCTCAAATCAAGCTAACTATGGCTGCACCTTC
CDR3: CASSSNQANYGCTF

J: TRBJ1-2
D: -
V: TRBV29-1
size: once
DNA: TGCAGCGTTGAAGCGCCAAACTATGGCTACACCTTC
CDR3: CSVEAPNYGYTF

J: TRBJ1-6
D: TRBD1
V: TRBV4-1
size: -
DNA: TGCGCCAGCAGCCAAGGAAACAGGGGTAATTCACCCCTCCACTTT
CDR3: CASSQGNRGNSPLHF

J: TRBJ1-1
D: TRBD1
V: TRBV29-1
size: few
DNA: TGCAGCGTTGCAGGACAGGGAGCCACTGAAGCTTTCTTT
CDR3: CSVAGQGATEAFF

J: TRBJ1-2
D: -
V: TRBV19
size: medium-sized
DNA: TGTGCCAGTAGTATGAGTGGAAGACGTCTTAACTATGGCTACACCTTC
CDR3: CASSMSGRRLNYGYTF

J: TRBJ2-3
D: -
V: TRBV20-1
size: -
DNA: TGCAGTGCTAGAGATTTGCTAGCTCTACCGGGATCAGATACGCAGTATTTT
CDR3: CSARDLLALPGSDTQYF

J: TRBJ1-1
D: -
V: TRBV20-1
size: -
DNA: TGCAGTGCTAGTACCGGCGGTTTGACTGAAGCTTTCTTT
CDR3: CSASTGGLTEAFF

J: TRBJ2-3
D: -
V: TRBV2
size: -
DNA: TGTGCCAGCAGTGATATTGATGCCGGGGATCGTCCCACAGATACGCAGTATTTT
CDR3: CASSDIDAGDRPTDTQYF

J: TRBJ1-2
D: -
V: TRBV2
size: -
DNA: TGTGCCAGCAGTGCCGGGACTTCCCACTTC
CDR3: CASSAGTSHF